The 20 T cell receptor beta chains reported below all come from one sample, sequenced in a study of shared clonotypes between healthy human individuals. Sequenced by immunoSEQ multiplex PCR; TCRdb stores in-frame clones only, minus some. The table lists 2 million to 2.5 million clones, 80% to 95% of them singletons. The sample consisted of naive CD4+ T cells from PBMCs. Subset described: CD45RA+ positively selected. Receptor source: a man younger than 30 in good health. Some clones in this sample may be carry-over from other donors' samples.

Comment on this clone: A much larger clone is a single base away; this may be a read error. J is TRBJ2-3 and V is TRBV7-8; no definite D call. V was clipped by 3 bases and J by 2 bases, with 3 bases between them. This CDR3 is 12 amino acids long. Germline V CDR1 and CDR2: SGHVS, FQNEAQ. CDR3 sequence (DNA): TGTGCCAGCAGCTTTGACACAGATACGCAGTATTTT. Translating gives CASSFDTDTQYF.

Comment on this clone: Other DNA sequences in this sample translate to the same CDR3. The gene calls are TRBV5-1 and TRBJ2-7; TRBD1 is a possible D gene (5 bases). The CDR3 is made up of 14 amino acids. Germline-derived CDR1 and CDR2 are SGHRS and YFSETQ. V lost 2 bases and J 2 bases, leaving 11 bases between the germline ends. CDR3 in amino acids: CASSLGAVTYEQYF. CDR3 nucleotide sequence: TGCGCCAGCAGCTTAGGGGCAGTGACCTACGAGCAGTACTTC.

This chain uses TRBV28 with TRBJ1-3; D might be TRBD1 (5 bases). The CDR3 is 18 residues long. The V end was cut by 5 bases, the J end by 0 bases, with 20 bases between. Germline V gene sequence: CDR1 MDHEN, CDR2 SYDVKM. The DNA of the CDR3 is TGTGCCAGCAGTCTTCTTCCCGGGACCTCTGACTCTGGAAACACCATATATTTT. Residues: CASSLLPGTSDSGNTIYF.

The gene calls are TRBV28 and TRBJ2-6; the D is unclear. Trimming cost V 5 bases and J 2 bases, with 16 bases left between them. This CDR3 is built from 17 residues. Per the germline V gene, CDR1 is MDHEN and CDR2 is SYDVKM. The CDR3 spells CASSPIPRTAGANVLTF. The CDR3 DNA sequence: TGTGCCAGCAGTCCCATCCCCCGGACGGCTGGGGCCAACGTCCTGACTTTC.

Here the CDR3 DNA reads TGTGCCAGCAGCTTAGGTTATCTAGCGTCGGATGAAAAACTGTTTTTT. Amino acid sequence: CASSLGYLASDEKLFF. The chain has TRBV7-9 and TRBJ1-4, with D hard to call. Trimming took off 1 base at V and 6 bases at J, with 15 bases between the two ends. CDR3 size: 16 residues. Germline V lookup: CDR1 SEHNR, CDR2 FQNEAQ (reference sequence).

As to this clone: Other nucleotide sequences from this sample produce the same CDR3. V gene TRBV5-1 combines with J gene TRBJ1-2; a possible D gene is TRBD1 (5 bases). With 0 bases removed from V and 8 bases from J, the gap between germline ends came to 11 bases. The CDR3 consists of 13 residues. Per the germline V gene, CDR1 is SGHRS and CDR2 is YFSETQ. CDR3 coding DNA: TGCGCCAGCAGCTTGGAGGGGAGTGGCGGCTACACCTTC. As protein: CASSLEGSGGYTF.

The chain recombines TRBV28 with TRBJ2-1, with no clear D. This CDR3 comprises 16 residues. V was cut by 4 bases and J by 3 bases, with 16 bases left in between. Germline CDR1 is MDHEN and CDR2 is SYDVKM. CDR3 sequence: CASSSLGPKLYNEQFF. CDR3 sequence (DNA): TGTGCCAGCAGTTCCCTCGGGCCTAAACTCTACAATGAGCAGTTCTTC.

The chain recombines TRBV28 with TRBJ2-7; no reliable D call. This CDR3 is built from 14 residues. Germline values: CDR1 MDHEN, CDR2 SYDVKM. The V gene lost 3 bases and the J gene lost 1 base, with 10 bases spanning the gap. The CDR3 here is CASSFSVASYEQYF. Here the CDR3 DNA reads TGTGCCAGCAGTTTTTCCGTAGCATCCTACGAGCAGTACTTC.

This sequence joins TRBV9 and TRBJ2-1; 10 bases map to TRBD2. V dropped 3 bases and J dropped 7; count of bases not matched to a gene: 7. The CDR3 has 15 amino acids. Germline V CDR1 and CDR2: SGDLS, YYNGEE. In DNA form, the CDR3 reads TGTGCCAGCAGCGCCCTAGCGGGAGTTGGAAATGAGCAGTTCTTC. Translation: CASSALAGVGNEQFF.

The V and J genes are TRBV7-2 and TRBJ2-7, with D tentatively TRBD1 or TRBD2 (5 bases each). This CDR3 comprises 15 residues. V gave up 3 bases and J gave up 2 bases, with 14 bases separating them. Germline CDR1 SGHTA, CDR2 FQGNSA. This CDR3 reads CASSFSGAETYEQYF. In DNA, the CDR3 is TGTGCCAGCAGCTTTTCCGGGGCCGAGACCTACGAGCAGTACTTC.

V and J are TRBV5-4 and TRBJ1-2; possibly TRBD1 for D (6 bases). The V end lost 1 base, the J end lost 7 bases, and 8 bases lay between the germline ends. Per the germline V gene, CDR1 is SGHNT and CDR2 is YYREEE (reference sequence). This CDR3 has 12 amino acids. The CDR3 DNA sequence: TGTGCCAGCAGCTTGAACAGGGCTGGCTACACCTTC. It specifies CASSLNRAGYTF.

V gene TRBV2 combines with J gene TRBJ2-3, with D perhaps TRBD1 or TRBD2 (5 bases each). The ends were cut back, 0 bases at V and 6 bases at J, with 10 bases in the middle. This CDR3 has 14 amino acids. CDR1 and CDR2 from the germline V gene are SNHLY and FYNNEI. The CDR3: CASSEALWGDTQYF. The CDR3 nucleotides are TGTGCCAGCAGTGAAGCGCTGTGGGGGGATACGCAGTATTTT. The full variable domain, with the rest looked up from reference TRBV2 and TRBJ2-3, is EPEVTQTPSHQVTQMGQEVILRCVPISNHLYFYWYRQILGQKVEFLVSFYNNEISEKSEIFDDQFSVERPDGSNFTLKIRSTKLEDSAMYFCASSEALWGDTQYFGPGTRLTVL.

This clone was seen once. This chain's CDR3 is CASSLMDRPWAAFF. CDR3 nucleotide sequence: TGTGCCAGCAGTTTAATGGATAGGCCGTGGGCAGCTTTCTTT. J is TRBJ1-1 and V is TRBV28, with D unresolved. The V end was cut by 2 bases, the J end by 10 bases, with 17 bases between. The CDR3 spans 14 residues. CDR1 and CDR2 (germline): MDHEN, SYDVKM.

This chain connects TRBV28 to TRBJ1-3; D gene unclear. The germline CDR1 and CDR2 sequences are MDHEN and SYDVKM. Trimming stripped 7 bases from V and 0 bases from J, with 7 bases between. The CDR3 totals 13 residues. The CDR3 nucleotides read TGTGCCAGCAATGAGCCCTCTGGAAACACCATATATTTT. It is translated as CASNEPSGNTIYF.

A remark on this clone: The sample has other DNA sequences that encode this CDR3 too. The CDR3 loop is CASSGLYNEQFF. The CDR3 bases are TGTGCCAGCAGTGGACTTTACAATGAGCAGTTCTTC. J is TRBJ2-1 and V is TRBV2; no reliable D call. The V and J ends lost 4 bases and 4 bases respectively, with 5 bases between them. Germline CDR1 is SNHLY and CDR2 is FYNNEI. The CDR3 is 12 amino acids.

This chain links TRBV6-5 with TRBJ2-7, with D possibly TRBD2 on 5 matching bases. The V and J ends lost 6 bases and 2 bases respectively, with 11 bases between them. Germline V gene data show CDR1 as MNHEY and CDR2 as SVGAGI. The CDR3 runs to 13 residues. The CDR3 spells CASRTGWAYEQYF. CDR3 coding DNA: TGTGCCAGCAGGACGGGATGGGCCTACGAGCAGTACTTC.

Comment on this clone: The sample has other DNA sequences that encode this CDR3 too. The chain joins TRBV10-3 to TRBJ1-1, with D uncertain. The germline V gene encodes CDR1 ENHRY and CDR2 SYGVKD. The CDR3 totals 13 residues. Between the trimmed V and J ends, which lost 2 bases and 1 base, there was a span of 5 bases. This CDR3 reads CAISESSNTEAFF. DNA of the CDR3: TGTGCCATCAGTGAGAGTTCGAACACTGAAGCTTTCTTT.

The CDR3 nucleotides read TGTGCCAGCAGCTTAGAGGTCGGCGGGCAGGGGAAAGAAGCTTTCTTT. This sequence encodes CASSLEVGGQGKEAFF. The chain carries TRBV7-9 and TRBJ1-1; D might be TRBD1 (6 bases). Germline CDR1 SEHNR, CDR2 FQNEAQ (reference sequence). The CDR3 is 16 residues long. V dropped 1 base and J dropped 8 bases, with 20 bases sitting between them.

The chain recombines TRBV28 with TRBJ2-7; 7 bases fit TRBD1. Germline CDR1 is MDHEN and CDR2 is SYDVKM. The junction had 7 bases not matched to a gene; V was cut back by 8 bases and J by 6 bases. The CDR3 consists of 12 residues. CDR3 region: CASVTGAGEQYF. CDR3 nucleotide sequence: TGTGCCAGCGTCACAGGGGCGGGCGAGCAGTACTTC.

The chain carries TRBV6-4 and TRBJ1-1; D is ambiguous. Germline V lookup: CDR1 MRHNA, CDR2 SNTAGT. Trimming took off 6 bases at V and 3 bases at J, with 11 bases between the two ends. This CDR3 region has 13 residues. CDR3 sequence (DNA): TGTGCCAGCAGCCAAGATCAGGACACTGAAGCTTTCTTT. This sequence encodes CASSQDQDTEAFF.